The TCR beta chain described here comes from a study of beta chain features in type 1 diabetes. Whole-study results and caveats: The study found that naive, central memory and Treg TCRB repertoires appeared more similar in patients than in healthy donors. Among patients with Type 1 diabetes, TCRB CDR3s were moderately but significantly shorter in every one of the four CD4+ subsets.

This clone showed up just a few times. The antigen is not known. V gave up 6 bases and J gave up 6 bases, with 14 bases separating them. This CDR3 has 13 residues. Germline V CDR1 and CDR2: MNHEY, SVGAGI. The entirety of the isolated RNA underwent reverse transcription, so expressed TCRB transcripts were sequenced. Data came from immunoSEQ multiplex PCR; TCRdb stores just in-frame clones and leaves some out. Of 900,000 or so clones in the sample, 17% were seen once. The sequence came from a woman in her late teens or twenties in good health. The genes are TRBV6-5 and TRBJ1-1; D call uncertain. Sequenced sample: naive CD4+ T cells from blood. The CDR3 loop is CASRGEGRAEAFF. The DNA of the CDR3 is TGTGCCAGCAGAGGAGAGGGAAGGGCTGAAGCTTTCTTT.